This is a list of T cell receptor beta chains from one sample in a study of glioma-infiltrating T cells after dendritic cell vaccination. Assay: immunoSEQ multiplex PCR; the TCRdb copy retains only in-frame clones and omits some. This sample has 95,000 or so clones; approximately 87% occur once, and the top ten carry about 2.9%. Material: blood, obtained before dendritic cell vaccination. All receptors derive from a human donor with glioblastoma. Both conserved end residues are trimmed from each CDR3.

j_call v_call cdr3_aa
TRBJ1-3 TRBV25-1 ASSPRGRPSGNTIY
TRBJ1-2 TRBV10-3 AISEWAGTNYGYT
TRBJ1-5 TRBV5-8 ASSPVQGYSGNQPQH
TRBJ1-1 TRBV5-1 ASSPRGQGGTEAF
TRBJ1-2 TRBV29-1 SPGDGRDGYT
TRBJ2-5 TRBV6-1 ASRDDRDPQY
TRBJ2-3 TRBV29-1 SVEDSFTDTQY
TRBJ1-5 TRBV6-1 ASTPDRGGNQPQH
TRBJ1-1 TRBV4-1 ASSQDPGQGYEAF
TRBJ2-2 TRBV11-1 ASRIRGNTGELF
TRBJ1-4 TRBV6-1 ASSESDRGILF
TRBJ2-7 TRBV7-6 ASSTRQGLSYEQY
TRBJ1-2 TRBV2 ASTPETGGAKGYT
TRBJ2-2 TRBV7-2 ASSLLSGRNTGELF
TRBJ2-3 TRBV29-1 SVGGQNTDTQY
TRBJ2-3 TRBV7-9 ASNRQEEQY
TRBJ2-3 TRBV13 ASSLSGTGADTQY
TRBJ2-3 TRBV27 ASSFGTGRGTDTQY
TRBJ1-1 TRBV5-1 ASSFGQGEAF
TRBJ2-5 TRBV13 ASSLGHREETQY
TRBJ2-7 TRBV28 ASSELNVGQGYYEQY
TRBJ2-2 TRBV7-6 ASSLRQGTTGELF
TRBJ1-2 TRBV2 ASSLQREGYT
TRBJ1-2 TRBV7-2 ASSRPWGREEGYT
TRBJ1-3 TRBV4-2 ASSQDRESGNTIY
TRBJ2-3 TRBV5-4 ASRSTTSGSGTDTQY
TRBJ2-2 TRBV6-5 ASRRAGELF
TRBJ1-6 TRBV5-6 ASSLVRGNSPLH
TRBJ2-7 TRBV18 ASSGGTGGEQY
TRBJ2-1 TRBV5-1 ASSRDSYNEQF
TRBJ2-7 TRBV4-3 ASSQELAGYIPYEQY
TRBJ1-2 TRBV7-9 ASSPWDRENDGYT
TRBJ2-5 TRBV5-1 ASSLKGTSGPQETQY
TRBJ2-1 TRBV2 ASMGEGGLRNEQF
TRBJ1-2 TRBV30 AWTDIGIRYGYT
TRBJ1-2 TRBV19 ASSIGAASNYGYT
TRBJ1-2 TRBV19 ASSIGGTANYGYT
TRBJ2-1 TRBV2 ASRAGTSGGANEQF
TRBJ2-7 TRBV19 ASSIDLGTSGLAPYEQY
TRBJ2-7 TRBV28 ASSSLGAPNSYEQY
TRBJ1-6 TRBV6-5 ASSPTGGGNSPLH
TRBJ1-1 TRBV9 ASSVEGQGITEAF
TRBJ1-1 TRBV10-1 ASSVDRANTEAF
TRBJ2-5 TRBV5-6 ASSRVKRRETQY
TRBJ1-5 TRBV29-1 SVPGGYNQPQH
TRBJ2-3 TRBV5-4 ASSPGTSGGPYTDTQY
TRBJ1-4 TRBV11-2 ASSLFGTGSEKLF
TRBJ1-5 TRBV4-3 ASSQDVGVRQPQH
TRBJ2-2 TRBV10-1 ASRGGPSGELF
TRBJ2-1 TRBV27 ASRSGTNQYNEQF
TRBJ1-2 TRBV2 ASRGQGAGYT
TRBJ2-3 TRBV25-1 ASSAGTDTQY
TRBJ1-2 TRBV5-5 ASSLGDSPNYGYT